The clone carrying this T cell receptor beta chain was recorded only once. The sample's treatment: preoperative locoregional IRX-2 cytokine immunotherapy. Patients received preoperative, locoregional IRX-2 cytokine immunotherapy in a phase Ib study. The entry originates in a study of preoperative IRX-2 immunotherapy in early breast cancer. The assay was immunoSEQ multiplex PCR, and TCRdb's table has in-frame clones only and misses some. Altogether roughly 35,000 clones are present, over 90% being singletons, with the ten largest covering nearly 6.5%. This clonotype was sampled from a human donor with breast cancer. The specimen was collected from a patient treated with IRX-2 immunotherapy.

CDR3 protein: CASTPWGAVTGELFF. The CDR3, as DNA: TGTGCCAGCACCCCTTGGGGGGCTGTCACCGGGGAGCTGTTTTTT. V and J are TRBV7-6 and TRBJ2-2; either TRBD1 or TRBD2 may fit D (6 bases each). Germline CDR1 SGHVS, CDR2 FNYEAQ. This CDR3 has 15 residues. Trimming pared 7 bases from V and 4 bases from J, leaving 16 bases between.